Listed below are T cell receptor beta chains from one sample, sequenced in a study of cytomegalovirus exposure and HLA in healthy donors. TCRdb keeps only in-frame clones here, not all; method: immunoSEQ multiplex PCR. The table records around 200,000 clones, 70% to 80% of them present only once. Sequencing was done on a sample of PBMCs. These receptor sequences come from a woman aged 60-75 years in good health and CMV-seropositive. The CDR3 runs from the conserved cysteine through the conserved F or W. A D gene is named only where the DNA matches it firmly. Where a row states a size, it is once, few, many or the class of an expanded clone; other rows omit it.

CDR3 length: 16; clone size: .; J gene: TRBJ2-3; D gene: .; V gene: TRBV15; CDR3 DNA: TGTGCCACCAGCAGAGAAGCAGGGATAAGCACAGATACGCAGTATTTT; CDR3 protein: CATSREAGISTDTQYF
CDR3 length: 13; clone size: .; J gene: TRBJ2-1; D gene: .; V gene: TRBV7-8; CDR3 DNA: TGTGCCAGCAGCTCCCCGTTTGTCAATGAGCAGTTCTTC; CDR3 protein: CASSSPFVNEQFF
CDR3 length: 13; clone size: .; J gene: TRBJ2-5; D gene: .; V gene: TRBV7-2; CDR3 DNA: TGTGCCAGCAGCTTAGAGCGCCAAGAGACCCAGTACTTC; CDR3 protein: CASSLERQETQYF
CDR3 length: 15; clone size: .; J gene: TRBJ1-5; D gene: .; V gene: TRBV11-2; CDR3 DNA: TGTGCCAGCAGCTTAGCAGGGGCTAGCAATCAGCCCCAGCATTTT; CDR3 protein: CASSLAGASNQPQHF
CDR3 length: 15; clone size: .; J gene: TRBJ1-6; D gene: .; V gene: TRBV9; CDR3 DNA: TGTGCCAGCAGCGTTGGGGGGTCCTATAATTCACCCCTCCACTTT; CDR3 protein: CASSVGGSYNSPLHF
CDR3 length: 17; clone size: .; J gene: TRBJ2-3; D gene: TRBD2; V gene: TRBV19; CDR3 DNA: TGTGCCAGTAGTATAAATCAAGCGGGACTACGCACAGATACGCAGTATTTT; CDR3 protein: CASSINQAGLRTDTQYF
CDR3 length: 19; clone size: .; J gene: TRBJ1-5; D gene: .; V gene: TRBV30; CDR3 DNA: TGTGCCTGGCAACACAGAACCTTCACCGACCCCTCTAGCAATCAGCCCCAGCATTTT; CDR3 protein: CAWQHRTFTDPSSNQPQHF
CDR3 length: 15; clone size: .; J gene: TRBJ2-7; D gene: TRBD2; V gene: TRBV7-9; CDR3 DNA: TGTGCCAGCAGCGGTCCCCCAGCGGGGGCCTACGAGCAGTACTTC; CDR3 protein: CASSGPPAGAYEQYF
CDR3 length: 14; clone size: .; J gene: TRBJ2-3; D gene: .; V gene: TRBV27; CDR3 DNA: TGTGCCAACCCGCGTCGGAGTGGCACAGATACGCAGTATTTT; CDR3 protein: CANPRRSGTDTQYF
CDR3 length: 16; clone size: .; J gene: TRBJ2-3; D gene: TRBD2; V gene: TRBV9; CDR3 DNA: TGTGCCAGCAGCCCAGCTAGCGGGAGGGCCTATGATACGCAGTATTTT; CDR3 protein: CASSPASGRAYDTQYF
CDR3 length: 15; clone size: .; J gene: TRBJ1-4; D gene: .; V gene: TRBV5-6; CDR3 DNA: TGTGCCAGCAGCTTGACAGGTTCCCCGGAGGAAAAACTGTTTTTT; CDR3 protein: CASSLTGSPEEKLFF
CDR3 length: 12; clone size: few; J gene: TRBJ1-4; D gene: TRBD1; V gene: TRBV7-2; CDR3 DNA: TGTGCCAGCAGCCCAGACAGGGTTCAACTGTTTTTT; CDR3 protein: CASSPDRVQLFF
CDR3 length: 14; clone size: .; J gene: TRBJ2-3; D gene: TRBD1; V gene: TRBV29-1; CDR3 DNA: TGCAGCGTTGAAAGGGGGCTTAACACAGATACGCAGTATTTT; CDR3 protein: CSVERGLNTDTQYF
CDR3 length: 17; clone size: .; J gene: TRBJ2-1; D gene: TRBD2; V gene: TRBV11-3; CDR3 DNA: TGTGCCAGCAGCTCAGGAACCGGGACTAGCGGGTACAATGAGCAGTTCTTC; CDR3 protein: CASSSGTGTSGYNEQFF
CDR3 length: 12; clone size: .; J gene: TRBJ2-1; D gene: .; V gene: TRBV29-1; CDR3 DNA: TGCAGCGTTTTTACTAGCAACAATGAGCAGTTCTTC; CDR3 protein: CSVFTSNNEQFF
CDR3 length: 13; clone size: .; J gene: TRBJ1-1; D gene: .; V gene: TRBV10-3; CDR3 DNA: TGTGCCATCAGTGATGCAGCGGGGGATGAAGCTTTCTTT; CDR3 protein: CAISDAAGDEAFF
CDR3 length: 17; clone size: .; J gene: TRBJ2-1; D gene: TRBD2; V gene: TRBV7-3; CDR3 DNA: TGTGCCAGCAGCTTAACGCCCAGCGGGGGCTCCTACAATGAGCAGTTCTTC; CDR3 protein: CASSLTPSGGSYNEQFF
CDR3 length: 15; clone size: .; J gene: TRBJ2-1; D gene: .; V gene: TRBV7-2; CDR3 DNA: TGTGCCAGCAGCTCTAGAGGTGGGGGGGCCGATGAGCAGTTCTTC; CDR3 protein: CASSSRGGGADEQFF
CDR3 length: 13; clone size: .; J gene: TRBJ1-1; D gene: .; V gene: TRBV18; CDR3 DNA: TGTGCCAGCTCACCACCGGGGGGATCTGAAGCTTTCTTT; CDR3 protein: CASSPPGGSEAFF
CDR3 length: 14; clone size: .; J gene: TRBJ2-7; D gene: TRBD1; V gene: TRBV6-1; CDR3 DNA: TGTGCCAGCAGCCGGGACAGGGTTGTAGGCGAGCAGTACTTC; CDR3 protein: CASSRDRVVGEQYF